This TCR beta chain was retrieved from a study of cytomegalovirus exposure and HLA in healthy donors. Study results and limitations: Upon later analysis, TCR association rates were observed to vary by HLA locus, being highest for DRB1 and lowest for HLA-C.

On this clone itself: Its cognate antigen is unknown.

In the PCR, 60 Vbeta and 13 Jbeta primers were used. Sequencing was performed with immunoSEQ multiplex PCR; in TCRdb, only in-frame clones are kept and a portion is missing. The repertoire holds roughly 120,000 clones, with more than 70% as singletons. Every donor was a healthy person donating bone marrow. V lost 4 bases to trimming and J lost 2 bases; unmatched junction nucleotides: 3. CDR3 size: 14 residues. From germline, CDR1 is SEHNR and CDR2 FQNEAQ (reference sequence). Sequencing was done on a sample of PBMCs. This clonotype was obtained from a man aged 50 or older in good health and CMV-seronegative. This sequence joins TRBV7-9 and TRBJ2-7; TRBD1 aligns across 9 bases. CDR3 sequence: CASSSGTGTYEQYF. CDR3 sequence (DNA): TGTGCCAGCAGCTCCGGGACAGGGACCTACGAGCAGTACTTC.